These T cell receptor beta chains were read from a single sample in a study of shared clonotypes between healthy human individuals. Measured with immunoSEQ multiplex PCR; TCRdb has only the in-frame clones, and not every one. The data show some 1 million clones, with about 76% seen just once and 1.4% held by the top ten. The sequenced sample consisted of memory CD4+ T cells sorted from blood. These receptor sequences come from a man aged 18 to 30 in good health. CDR3s include the opening cysteine and the closing phenylalanine or tryptophan. D genes are given only for firm matches. Where a row states a size, it is once, few, many or the class of an expanded clone; other rows omit it.

D,V,length,J,size,DNA,CDR3
TRBD2,TRBV11-2,14,TRBJ2-7,-,TGTGCCAGCAGCCCATCAGCGGGAGGCTACGAGCAGTACTTC,CASSPSAGGYEQYF
-,TRBV10-2,14,TRBJ2-7,-,TGCGCCAGCAGAGACCGAAAGCTATCCTACGAGCAGTACTTC,CASRDRKLSYEQYF
TRBD1,TRBV27,13,TRBJ2-7,few,TGTGCCAGCAGCCCGGACAGGCTGAGAGAGCAGTACTTC,CASSPDRLREQYF
-,TRBV5-1,13,TRBJ2-2,-,TGCGCCAGCAGCTTGGTAGGGGCCGGGGAGCTGTTTTTT,CASSLVGAGELFF
-,TRBV30,12,TRBJ2-7,-,TGTGCCTGGAGTGATAGGGACTACGAGCAGTACTTC,CAWSDRDYEQYF
TRBD2,TRBV6-5,14,TRBJ2-7,once,TGTGCCAGCAGTTACAGGTCTAGCGGCTATGAGCAGTACTTC,CASSYRSSGYEQYF
-,TRBV30,13,TRBJ2-7,few,TGTGCCTGGAGCCCCGGGCAGACCTACGAGCAGTACTTC,CAWSPGQTYEQYF
-,TRBV18,12,TRBJ2-1,-,TGTGCCAGCTCACCAACAGGGAGTGAGCAGTTCTTC,CASSPTGSEQFF
TRBD1,TRBV7-8,15,TRBJ2-7,-,TGTGCCAGCAGCCCCGCCGGGACAGCTTTTTACGAGCAGTACTTC,CASSPAGTAFYEQYF
-,TRBV2,15,TRBJ2-5,-,TGTGCCACCCATGGAGGCGAGACCCTAGGGGAGACCCAGTACTTC,CATHGGETLGETQYF
-,TRBV9,14,TRBJ2-3,-,TGTGCCAGCAGCGTCTCAGGTCGCACAGATACGCAGTATTTT,CASSVSGRTDTQYF
-,TRBV28,13,TRBJ1-2,few,TGTGCCAGCTGTGCGGGACGGAGCTATGGCTACACCTTC,CASCAGRSYGYTF
-,TRBV4-1,12,TRBJ2-7,-,TGCGCCAGCAGCCGGGACGCCTACGAGCAGTACTTC,CASSRDAYEQYF
-,TRBV6-1,13,TRBJ1-1,-,TGTGCCACCCGGTTTGGGGGGAACACTGAAGCTTTCTTT,CATRFGGNTEAFF
-,TRBV6-1,15,TRBJ2-7,-,TGTGCCAGCAGTGAAGGGCAGGCTCAATCCTACGAGCAGTACTTC,CASSEGQAQSYEQYF
-,TRBV6-1,14,TRBJ2-2,once,TGTGCCAGCAGTGAAGCTCATACCAACGGGGAGCTGTTTTTT,CASSEAHTNGELFF
TRBD1,TRBV13,14,TRBJ1-4,medium-sized,TGTGCCAGCAGCCTGGGACAGGGAGGTGAAAAACTGTTTTTT,CASSLGQGGEKLFF
TRBD2,TRBV4-2,15,TRBJ2-3,-,TGTGCCAGCAGCCATTTAGCGGGGGGCACAGATACGCAGTATTTT,CASSHLAGGTDTQYF
-,TRBV4-2,15,TRBJ1-6,many,TGTGCCAGCAGCCAAGGAGTCGGGACATCTTCACCCCTCCACTTT,CASSQGVGTSSPLHF
TRBD1,TRBV4-1,15,TRBJ2-7,many,TGCGCCAGCAGCCACCCGGGACAGTCTTACCCCGAGCAGTACTTC,CASSHPGQSYPEQYF
-,TRBV15,13,TRBJ1-1,-,TGTGCCACCAGCAGAGATCTTTTGAGTGAAGCTTTCTTT,CATSRDLLSEAFF
-,TRBV27,13,TRBJ2-3,-,TGTGCCAGCAGTTTTCGCGAGGCAGATACGCAGTATTTT,CASSFREADTQYF
TRBD1,TRBV30,12,TRBJ1-2,-,TGTGCCTGGACAGGGGGAAACTATGGCTACACCTTC,CAWTGGNYGYTF
TRBD1,TRBV5-6,14,TRBJ2-7,-,TGTGCCAGCAGCTCCCGGGACAGGGGCCACGAGCAGTACTTC,CASSSRDRGHEQYF
-,TRBV6-6,12,TRBJ2-3,-,TGTGCCAGCAGGCTAGCTGACGGTACGCAGTATTTT,CASRLADGTQYF
TRBD1,TRBV6-5,15,TRBJ2-5,few,TGTGCCAGCAGTTACTCGCGACAGGGGTCGGAGACCCAGTACTTC,CASSYSRQGSETQYF
TRBD1,TRBV9,17,TRBJ1-6,few,TGTGCCAGCAGCGACGACAGGGAGAGCTCCTATAATTCACCCCTCCACTTT,CASSDDRESSYNSPLHF
-,TRBV7-7,15,TRBJ2-5,-,TGTGCTAGCAGCTTAGGGTCAGGGGTTGGGGAGACCCAGTACTTC,CASSLGSGVGETQYF
TRBD1,TRBV5-1,16,TRBJ2-7,-,TGCGCCAGCAGCTCGACCGGGACAGGGACGACCTACGAGCAGTACTTC,CASSSTGTGTTYEQYF
-,TRBV6-1,12,TRBJ2-1,-,TGTGCCAGCAGTGAACCACTCCTAACGGAGTTCTTC,CASSEPLLTEFF
TRBD1,TRBV29-1,12,TRBJ2-7,-,TGCAGCGTTGGGGACAGAACCTACGAGCAGTACTTC,CSVGDRTYEQYF
-,TRBV19,14,TRBJ1-4,-,TGTGCCAGTAGTGACGTGGGGCACAATGAAAAACTGTTTTTT,CASSDVGHNEKLFF
-,TRBV6-5,12,TRBJ1-6,-,TGTGCCAGCAGTTCCGACAGATCACCCCTCCACTTT,CASSSDRSPLHF
-,TRBV6-1,16,TRBJ1-5,-,TGTGCCAGCAGTGAACTTGACAGCTATAGCAATCAGCCCCAGCATTTT,CASSELDSYSNQPQHF
-,TRBV6-1,15,TRBJ2-1,-,TGTGCCAGCAGACTAGAACAGGGTAAAGTTAATGAGCAGTTCTTC,CASRLEQGKVNEQFF
-,TRBV9,14,TRBJ1-2,once,TGTGCCAGCAGCGTATTGGGGGGGAACTATGGCTACACCTTC,CASSVLGGNYGYTF
-,TRBV30,14,TRBJ1-3,-,TGTGCCTGGGGCGCTATGTACTCTGGAAACACCATATATTTT,CAWGAMYSGNTIYF
-,TRBV7-9,14,TRBJ1-2,-,TGTGCCAGCAGCCCAGAGTTGGATACAGGGACTCCTACCTTC,CASSPELDTGTPTF
-,TRBV28,13,TRBJ1-2,-,TGTGCCAGCAGCCCTCAGACAAACTATGGCTACACCTTC,CASSPQTNYGYTF
-,TRBV28,15,TRBJ1-2,-,TGTGCCAGCAGTTTGGGTTCGGCGGGGGACTATGGCTACACCTTC,CASSLGSAGDYGYTF
-,TRBV4-2,17,TRBJ1-1,few,TGTGCCAGCAGCCAAGAGGGGGGACGGACGCTGAACACTGAAGCTTTCTTT,CASSQEGGRTLNTEAFF
TRBD2,TRBV5-5,16,TRBJ2-2,-,TGTGCCAGCAGCTTGAGTGCGGGGGCGAACACCGGGGAGCTGTTTTTT,CASSLSAGANTGELFF
-,TRBV5-4,15,TRBJ2-2,-,TGTGCCAGCAGCACGCGGGACGGCCACACCGGGGAGCTGTTTTTT,CASSTRDGHTGELFF
-,TRBV6-5,15,TRBJ1-2,few,TGTGCCAGCCGTTACCGTACAGGGACTAACTATGGCTACACCTTC,CASRYRTGTNYGYTF
-,TRBV5-1,13,TRBJ2-5,few,TGCGCCAGCAGCTTCAAAGGGGAAGAGACCCAGTACTTC,CASSFKGEETQYF
TRBD1,TRBV5-4,15,TRBJ2-7,-,TGTGCCAGCAGCTCCGTCGGGACAGGCCTCTACGAGCAGTACTTC,CASSSVGTGLYEQYF
TRBD1,TRBV2,14,TRBJ1-1,-,TGTGCCACCGCCCGGACAGGGGGCGCCACTGAAGCTTTCTTT,CATARTGGATEAFF
-,TRBV5-1,16,TRBJ2-5,-,TGCGCCAGCAGCCCTGAGGGTAGGGCGGGAAAAGAGACCCAGTACTTC,CASSPEGRAGKETQYF
TRBD2,TRBV19,19,TRBJ2-6,-,TGTGCCAGTAGTACAGCTAGCGGGGGCCTTGCATCTGGGGCCAACGTCCTGACTTTC,CASSTASGGLASGANVLTF
-,TRBV6-1,13,TRBJ1-4,-,TGTGCCAGCACGGGTATGGCGAAGGAAAAACTGTTTTTT,CASTGMAKEKLFF
-,TRBV6-1,13,TRBJ2-7,-,TGTGCCAGCAGTGAGGAGACTTGGTACGAGCAGTACTTC,CASSEETWYEQYF